Shown below are 16 T cell receptor beta chains from a single sample sequenced in a study of blood T cell repertoires in COVID-19. Repertoires were generated with immunoSEQ multiplex PCR, while TCRdb's copy carries only in-frame clones and drops some. This sample has hundreds of thousands of clones, with 70% to 90% found just once. Sequencing was carried out using peripheral blood. These receptors originate from a woman in her 50s with acute or convalescent COVID-19.

This sequence joins TRBV2 and TRBJ1-1; 10 bases are a match to TRBD1. Per germline, CDR1 SNHLY and CDR2 FYNNEI. J gave up 5 bases and V 4 bases, and 10 bases lay outside the gene matches. This CDR3 has 16 residues. The CDR3 reads CASSGQGAFSGTEAFF. CDR3 coding DNA: TGTGCCAGCAGTGGACAGGGGGCGTTTAGTGGTACTGAAGCTTTCTTT.

The V call is TRBV7-2, the J call TRBJ2-7; 7 bases align to TRBD1. From germline, CDR1 is SGHTA and CDR2 FQGNSA. CDR3 size: 14 residues. The V gene end was trimmed by 5 bases and the J gene end by 0 bases; junction bases not matched to a gene: 4. CDR3 in amino acids: CASSTGTASYEQYF. DNA for the CDR3: TGTGCCAGCAGCACTGGGACAGCCTCCTACGAGCAGTACTTC. Full variable domain (remainder filled in from reference TRBV7-2 and TRBJ2-7): GAGVSQSPSNKVTEKGKDVELRCDPISGHTALYWYRQSLGQGLEFLIYFQGNSAPDKSGLPSDRFSAERTGGSVSTLTIQRTQQEDSAVYLCASSTGTASYEQYFGPGTRLTVT.

V is TRBV30 and J is TRBJ1-1; D is unresolved. V lost 5 bases to trimming and J lost 4 bases, with 14 bases between them. Germline loops: CDR1 GTSNPN, CDR2 SVGIG (reference sequence). The CDR3 totals 13 residues. CDR3 nucleotide sequence: TGTGCCTGGGTCTCTTTGGGAGGCACTGAAGCTTTCTTT. It is translated as CAWVSLGGTEAFF. Full variable domain (outside the CDR3, taken from reference TRBV30 and TRBJ1-1): SQTIHQWPATLVQPVGSPLSLECTVEGTSNPNLYWYRQAAGRGLQLLFYSVGIGQISSEVPQNLSASRPQDRQFILSSKKLLLSDSGFYLCAWVSLGGTEAFFGQGTRLTVV.

The count of this clone is one. J is TRBJ1-6 and V is TRBV5-1; D call uncertain. The CDR3 sequence is 14 residues long. Germline V gene sequence: CDR1 SGHRS, CDR2 YFSETQ. V was pared by 0 bases and J by 7 bases, with 8 bases between. In DNA form, the CDR3 reads TGCGCCAGCAGCTTGGGACGGGAGAATTCACCCCTCCACTTT. Translated: CASSLGRENSPLHF.

As to this clone: Other nucleotide sequences in the sample specify the same CDR3. This chain links TRBV5-1 with TRBJ2-3; a weak D match, TRBD2 (6 bases). In germline, CDR1 is SGHRS, CDR2 YFSETQ. V lost 2 bases and J 2 bases, leaving 9 bases between the germline ends. This CDR3 is built from 14 residues. CDR3 in DNA: TGCGCCAGCAGCTTCGGGACTTCCACAGATACGCAGTATTTT. Amino acids: CASSFGTSTDTQYF.

The chain has TRBV19 and TRBJ2-1, with D hard to call. The CDR3 is made up of 14 amino acids. The V and J ends lost 0 bases and 5 bases respectively, with 8 bases between them. Per the germline V gene, CDR1 is LNHDA and CDR2 is SQIVND (reference sequence). CDR3 DNA: TGTGCCAGTAGTATAGATCCACTTAACAATGAGCAGTTCTTC. Translating it yields CASSIDPLNNEQFF.

This chain connects TRBV6-5 to TRBJ2-7; possibly TRBD2 for D (5 bases). The CDR3 totals 14 residues. CDR1 is MNHEY, CDR2 SVGAGI, per germline. V lost 6 bases and J lost 1, with 13 bases in between. CDR3 sequence: CASSASGTSYEQYF. The CDR3 nucleotides read TGTGCCAGCAGCGCCAGCGGAACTTCCTACGAGCAGTACTTC.

V gene TRBV18 combines with J gene TRBJ1-1; D gene ambiguous. The germline gives CDR1 KGHSH, CDR2 LQKENI. V dropped 1 base and J dropped 2 bases, with 11 bases sitting between them. The CDR3 sequence is 15 residues long. DNA for the CDR3: TGTGCCAGCTCACCACTCGCCAGGACTAACACTGAAGCTTTCTTT. Amino acid sequence: CASSPLARTNTEAFF. Full variable domain (missing parts from reference TRBV18 and TRBJ1-1): NAGVMQNPRHLVRRRGQEARLRCSPMKGHSHVYWYRQLPEEGLKFMVYLQKENIIDESGMPKERFSAEFPKEGPSILRIQQVVRGDSAAYFCASSPLARTNTEAFFGQGTRLTVV.

This chain uses TRBV2 with TRBJ1-5; D perhaps matches TRBD1 (6 bases). The CDR3 runs 15 residues. Germline V gene sequence: CDR1 SNHLY, CDR2 FYNNEI. The V end was cut by 4 bases, the J end by 0 bases, with 10 bases between. CDR3 in amino acids: CASSGDNLSNQPQHF. The CDR3 DNA reads TGTGCCAGCAGTGGGGACAACCTTAGCAATCAGCCCCAGCATTTT.

This sequence joins TRBV6-2 or TRBV6-3 and TRBJ2-1, with TRBD2 matching over 7 bases. V lost 6 bases and J lost 12; bases outside the gene matches: 11. The CDR3 consists of 13 residues. Germline V gives CDR1 MNHEY, CDR2 SVGEGT. DNA of the CDR3: TGTGCCAGCAGCCCCCTCCAGCGGGGAAGGCAGTTCTTC. Translating it yields CASSPLQRGRQFF.

The rearrangement uses TRBV4-3 and TRBJ2-3; TRBD2 matches 8 bases. The CDR3 is made up of 16 amino acids. The V gene end was trimmed by 0 bases and the J gene end by 1 base; junction bases not matched to a gene: 3. Germline loops: CDR1 LGHNA, CDR2 YSLEER. The CDR3 sequence: CASSQDSAGGTDTQYF. CDR3 bases: TGCGCCAGCAGCCAAGACTCAGCGGGAGGCACAGATACGCAGTATTTT.

The rearrangement uses TRBV11-2 and TRBJ2-1; D remains ambiguous. The CDR3 sequence is 13 residues long. Germline assignment: CDR1 SGHAT and CDR2 FQNNGV. Trimming removed 0 bases at V and 9 bases at J, with 9 bases between. The CDR3 loop reads CASSLDSVGEQFF. The DNA for the CDR3 is TGTGCCAGCAGCTTAGACAGCGTCGGTGAGCAGTTCTTC.

This sequence joins TRBV7-9 and TRBJ1-1; TRBD1 matches at 7 bases. Per germline, CDR1 SEHNR and CDR2 FQNEAQ (reference sequence). V shed 5 bases, J shed 5 bases, and the junction held 11 bases outside the gene matches. The CDR3 spans 15 residues. This chain's CDR3 is CASSHGRGHRTEAFF. The CDR3 DNA follows: TGTGCCAGCAGCCACGGGAGGGGGCACCGAACTGAAGCTTTCTTT. The variable domain in full, with the rest retrieved from reference TRBV7-9 and TRBJ1-1, is DTGVSQNPRHKITKRGQNVTFRCDPISEHNRLYWYRQTLGQGPEFLTYFQNEAQLEKSRLLSDRFSAERPKGSFSTLEIQRTEQGDSAMYLCASSHGRGHRTEAFFGQGTRLTVV.

The chain links TRBV18 to TRBJ2-2; 8 bases agree with TRBD1. This CDR3 is 15 amino acids long. The germline CDR1 and CDR2 sequences are KGHSH and LQKENI. The J segment lost 8 bases and the V segment lost 1 base, leaving 6 bases of the junction unmatched. CDR3 amino acids: CASSPRGQGSGELFF. The CDR3 coding sequence is TGTGCCAGCTCACCACGCGGACAGGGTTCTGGGGAGCTGTTTTTT.

This rearrangement joins TRBV30 to TRBJ2-1; no definite D call. Trimming took 1 base from V and 2 from J, leaving 6 bases between them. Germline assignment: CDR1 GTSNPN and CDR2 SVGIG (reference sequence). The CDR3 spans 13 residues. CDR3 bases: TGTGCCTGGAGTGCTGGGCCCTACAATGAGCAGTTCTTC. This codes for CAWSAGPYNEQFF.

The chain is built from TRBV10-3 and TRBJ2-1; maybe TRBD2 (5 bases). The CDR3 has 13 amino acids. The V and J ends lost 6 bases and 4 bases respectively, with 10 bases between them. The germline gives CDR1 ENHRY, CDR2 SYGVKD. The chain's CDR3 is CAIRNTSYNEQFF. In nucleotides, the CDR3 is TGTGCCATCAGGAATACTAGTTACAATGAGCAGTTCTTC.